This T cell receptor beta chain was profiled in a study of shared clonotypes between healthy human individuals. CDR3 length: 15 amino acids. Germline CDR1 and CDR2: SGHVS and FQNEAQ. The ends lost 4 bases at V and 6 bases at J; junction bases unmatched: 9. About this clone: Its antigen is unknown.

CD45RO-negative cells were positively selected for CCR7, leaving out terminally differentiated effector memory CD45RA+ cells. General observations from the study: Sorted-subset sequencing, rarefaction showed, was incomplete despite large depth.

Profiled with immunoSEQ multiplex PCR; TCRdb holds only in-frame clones, not every one. This table has about 2,100,000 clones, about 93% appearing once. The receptor was derived from a man between 18 and 29 years old in good health. Some clones in this sample may be carry-over from other donors' samples. The V call is TRBV7-8, the J call TRBJ1-5; 7 bases fit TRBD1. Sequences were obtained from naive CD8+ T cells from PBMCs. This CDR3 is CASSSWTGVSQPQHF. CDR3 coding DNA: TGTGCCAGCAGCTCATGGACAGGTGTCTCTCAGCCCCAGCATTTT.